The 17 T cell receptor beta chains presented below share a single source sample, sequenced in a study of cytomegalovirus exposure and HLA in healthy donors. With 60 Vbeta and 13 Jbeta primers, the PCR was carried out. Sequencing used immunoSEQ multiplex PCR; TCRdb keeps in-frame clones, though not all of them. This sample's clone table lists 150,000 or so clones. The sample taken for sequencing was PBMCs. The receptors stem from a woman aged 45 to 65 in good health and CMV-seronegative.

This chain links TRBV27 with TRBJ1-2; 7 bases match TRBD1. The germline CDR1 and CDR2 sequences are MNHEY and SMNVEV (reference sequence). CDR3 length: 15 residues. Trimming at V came to 5 bases and at J to 4 bases, leaving 10 bases not matched to a gene. The CDR3 DNA is TGTGCCAGCAGTGGGCCGGGACAGTTAGGCTATGGCTACACCTTC. It specifies CASSGPGQLGYGYTF.

The rearrangement joins TRBV5-1 to TRBJ2-5, with D unclear. In germline, CDR1 is SGHRS, CDR2 YFSETQ. Trimming took 0 bases from V and 2 from J, leaving 11 bases between them. This CDR3 is built from 15 residues. The CDR3 nucleotides are TGCGCCAGCAGCTTGGGCGGCCAGCCTCAAGAGACCCAGTACTTC. Translating gives CASSLGGQPQETQYF.

The chain employs TRBV2 and TRBJ2-3, with D maybe TRBD1 (6 bases). The V gene's germline CDR1 is SNHLY and CDR2 FYNNEI. Deletions cut 1 base from V and 1 base from J, with 9 bases between. The CDR3 runs to 15 residues. The CDR3 DNA reads as TGTGCCAGCAGTGAAGGGACAGTAGGCACAGATACGCAGTATTTT. Translating gives CASSEGTVGTDTQYF. The variable domain in full, completed from reference TRBV2 and TRBJ2-3, reads EPEVTQTPSHQVTQMGQEVILRCVPISNHLYFYWYRQILGQKVEFLVSFYNNEISEKSEIFDDQFSVERPDGSNFTLKIRSTKLEDSAMYFCASSEGTVGTDTQYFGPGTRLTVL.

The chain couples TRBV5-6 to TRBJ2-5; D is unresolved. Germline CDR1 reads SGHDT; CDR2 reads YYEEEE. V lost 0 bases to trimming and J lost 2 bases, with 8 bases between them. CDR3 length: 14 amino acids. CDR3 sequence reads: CASSLGRWQETQYF. In DNA form, the CDR3 reads TGTGCCAGCAGCTTGGGCCGGTGGCAAGAGACCCAGTACTTC.

The chain uses TRBV30 and TRBJ2-3; 8 bases are shared with TRBD2. This CDR3 comprises 15 residues. The V gene's germline CDR1 is GTSNPN and CDR2 SVGIG (reference sequence). V lost 0 bases and J lost 3; bases outside the gene matches: 5. The CDR3 here is CAWSVPGGRTDTQYF. CDR3 DNA sequence: TGTGCCTGGAGTGTACCGGGGGGGCGGACAGATACGCAGTATTTT.

The J gene is TRBJ1-2, the V gene TRBV10-3; 7 bases align to TRBD1. CDR3 size: 14 residues. V gave up 0 bases and J gave up 6 bases; unmatched junction bases: 4. Germline assignment: CDR1 ENHRY and CDR2 SYGVKD. The CDR3 DNA reads TGTGCCATCAGTGAGTCAACAGGGGAGAATGGCTACACCTTC. As protein: CAISESTGENGYTF.

The chain combines TRBV2 with TRBJ1-2, with D tentatively TRBD1 (6 bases). Germline V gene sequence: CDR1 SNHLY, CDR2 FYNNEI. V was pared by 5 bases and J by 8 bases, with 15 bases between. CDR3 size: 13 residues. The CDR3 protein is CASSLGGPEGYTF. The CDR3 nucleotides are TGTGCCAGCAGTCTCGGGGGGCCGGAAGGCTACACCTTC.

The V gene is TRBV7-6, the J gene TRBJ2-2; 9 nucleotides match TRBD2. V was clipped by 1 base and J by 0 bases; unmatched bases: 6. Per germline, CDR1 SGHVS and CDR2 FNYEAQ. The CDR3 is 18 amino acids. The CDR3 DNA sequence: TGTGCCAGCAGCTTAGTTAGCGGGAGCGTATCGAACACCGGGGAGCTGTTTTTT. Its protein is CASSLVSGSVSNTGELFF.

The chain recombines TRBV5-1 with TRBJ2-3, with TRBD2 identical over 13 bases. Germline CDR1 SGHRS, CDR2 YFSETQ. V gave up 6 bases and J gave up 5 bases; unmatched junction bases: 12. This CDR3 comprises 17 residues. The CDR3 here is CASTSLTSGRAGDTQYF. The DNA of the CDR3 is TGCGCCAGCACCTCCCTAACTAGCGGGAGGGCAGGAGATACGCAGTATTTT.

The chain employs TRBV30 and TRBJ1-4; a possible D gene is TRBD1 (6 bases). V lost 1 base, J lost 1 base, and 7 bases lay in between. CDR1 is GTSNPN and CDR2 is SVGIG in the germline V gene (reference sequence). This CDR3 is 14 amino acids long. The CDR3 DNA reads TGTGCCTGGAGTGAGACAGGAACTAATGAAAAACTGTTTTTT. Translating gives CAWSETGTNEKLFF. The full variable domain, rest sourced from reference TRBV30 and TRBJ1-4, is SQTIHQWPATLVQPVGSPLSLECTVEGTSNPNLYWYRQAAGRGLQLLFYSVGIGQISSEVPQNLSASRPQDRQFILSSKKLLLSDSGFYLCAWSETGTNEKLFFGSGTQLSVL.

The genes are TRBV5-8 and TRBJ1-5; TRBD1 is a possible D gene (5 bases). Per germline, CDR1 SGHTS and CDR2 YDEGEE. The CDR3 length is 13 residues. Trimming cost V 0 bases and J 9 bases, with 10 bases left between them. The DNA of the CDR3 is TGTGCCAGCAGCTTGGGCAGGGATGGGCCCCAGCATTTT. Its translation: CASSLGRDGPQHF.

The J gene is TRBJ2-5, the V gene TRBV15, with unresolved D. Germline V lookup: CDR1 LNHNV, CDR2 YYDKDF (reference sequence). Trimming pared 0 bases from V and 4 bases from J, leaving 6 bases between. The CDR3 runs to 13 residues. The CDR3 nucleotides are TGTGCCACCAGCAGAGACAGTGGAGAGACCCAGTACTTC. Protein sequence: CATSRDSGETQYF.

This chain uses TRBV7-9 with TRBJ1-2; the D gene is possibly TRBD1 (5 bases). CDR1 and CDR2 (germline): SEHNR, FQNEAQ (reference sequence). V lost 1 base to trimming and J lost 3 bases, with 6 bases between them. The CDR3 has 13 amino acids. The CDR3 nucleotides are TGTGCCAGCAGCTTAGGGGGCTACTATGGCTACACCTTC. Residues: CASSLGGYYGYTF.

The chain couples TRBV7-9 to TRBJ2-7; the match to TRBD1 covers 8 bases. This CDR3 region has 14 residues. V shed 5 bases, J shed 2 bases, and the junction held 5 bases outside the gene matches. The germline V gene has CDR1 SEHNR and CDR2 FQNEAQ (reference sequence). CDR3 sequence (DNA): TGTGCCAGCAGCCTCAGACAGGGGCCCTACGAGCAGTACTTC. It translates to CASSLRQGPYEQYF.

The chain has TRBV25-1 and TRBJ1-2; D remains ambiguous. In germline, CDR1 is MGHDK, CDR2 SYGVNS. The CDR3 covers 12 residues. V gave up 3 bases and J gave up 3 bases, with 5 bases separating them. The CDR3 DNA sequence: TGTGCCAGCAGTGATTCCGACTATGGCTACACCTTC. As protein: CASSDSDYGYTF.

The chain is built from TRBV4-1 and TRBJ1-3, with a weak D call TRBD1 (5 bases). V was clipped by 1 base and J by 2 bases, with 12 bases between them. Germline assignment: CDR1 MGHRA and CDR2 YSYEKL. The length of the CDR3 is 16 residues. The CDR3 here is CASSQGAGRTGNTIYF. The CDR3, as DNA: TGCGCCAGCAGCCAAGGGGCAGGGAGGACTGGAAACACCATATATTTT.

The chain carries TRBV5-1 and TRBJ2-5; 8 nucleotides line up with TRBD1. Germline-derived CDR1 and CDR2 are SGHRS and YFSETQ. This CDR3 has 14 amino acids. Unmatched junction bases numbered 5, after V lost 3 bases and J lost 4 bases. The CDR3 region is CASSSQGGGETQYF. DNA of the CDR3: TGCGCCAGCAGCTCACAGGGGGGAGGAGAGACCCAGTACTTC. Complete variable domain (other parts from reference TRBV5-1 and TRBJ2-5): KAGVTQTPRYLIKTRGQQVTLSCSPISGHRSVSWYQQTPGQGLQFLFEYFSETQRNKGNFPGRFSGRQFSNSRSEMNVSTLELGDSALYLCASSSQGGGETQYFGPGTRLLVL.